This entry lists 28 T cell receptor beta chains sequenced from one sample in a study of TIL therapy for anti-PD-1-resistant metastatic lung cancer. Time point here: pre-treatment sample, taken before nivolumab and TIL therapy. The immunoSEQ assay was v3. The repertoire was sequenced with immunoSEQ multiplex PCR; TCRdb's copy has only in-frame clones and lacks some. The sample contains about 52,000 clones, approximately 79% of which appear only once. The sample here was blood, taken at baseline. These receptors all stem from a woman between 30 and 80 years old with non-small cell lung cancer.

V and J are TRBV28 and TRBJ1-2; no clear D gene. The CDR3 extends over 15 amino acids. Trimming took off 0 bases at V and 8 bases at J, with 16 bases between the two ends. Germline loops: CDR1 MDHEN, CDR2 SYDVKM. DNA of the CDR3: TGTGCCAGCAGTTTATGGTCGGGGAAGGCCGGAGGCTACACCTTC. Translating gives CASSLWSGKAGGYTF.

Points on this clone: The junction departs from germline at one end; a sequencing error may be responsible. The chain couples TRBV19 to TRBJ1-4; no reliable D call. Looked up from germline, CDR1 is LNHDA and CDR2 is SQIVND (reference sequence). The CDR3 is 15 amino acids. This CDR3 is CANSIEGRENEKLFF. The CDR3 nucleotides read TGTGCCAATAGTATTGAGGGTAGAGAGAATGAAAAACTGTTTTTT.

This chain links TRBV6-5 with TRBJ2-7; tentatively, D is TRBD2 (5 bases). Trimming removed 0 bases from V and 3 bases from J, with 15 bases in between. The CDR3 contains 16 residues. CDR1 is MNHEY, CDR2 SVGAGI, per germline. The CDR3 DNA reads as TGTGCCAGCAGTTACTCCACCCCCGAGGGCGTCTACGAGCAGTACTTC. It yields the protein CASSYSTPEGVYEQYF.

The rearrangement links TRBV9 to TRBJ2-1; D gene unclear. Trimming removed 3 bases at V and 1 base at J, with 8 bases between. CDR3 length: 14 residues. Germline V gene sequence: CDR1 SGDLS, CDR2 YYNGEE. CDR3 DNA: TGTGCCAGCAGCGGGGATACGTCCTACAATGAGCAGTTCTTC. Its translation is CASSGDTSYNEQFF.

This clone was recorded once. V is TRBV9 and J is TRBJ2-1, with 8 bases fitting TRBD2. Looked up from germline, CDR1 is SGDLS and CDR2 is YYNGEE. V shed 4 bases and J 4 bases; nucleotides not matched to a gene: 7. The CDR3 is 15 residues long. CDR3 loop: CASSKTGGPYNEQFF. CDR3 bases: TGTGCCAGCAGCAAAACGGGGGGGCCGTACAATGAGCAGTTCTTC.

In its sample, this clone was seen once. This chain links TRBV5-6 with TRBJ2-3; D unclear. The length of the CDR3 is 16 residues. V lost 3 bases, J lost 2 bases, and 16 bases lay in between. The germline V gene has CDR1 SGHDT and CDR2 YYEEEE. The CDR3 protein is CASSSGSRQVTDTQYF. The CDR3 bases are TGTGCCAGCAGCTCCGGTAGCAGACAAGTCACAGATACGCAGTATTTT.

Points on this clone: Sequence at one end of the junction differs from germline and may be a read error. CDR3 coding DNA: TGCGCCAGCAGCCAAGATCGGGCCAGTGACAATCAACCCCAGCATTTT. Protein: CASSQDRASDNQPQHF. The chain has TRBV4-1 and TRBJ1-5; D not resolved. CDR3 length equals 16 residues. The V gene's germline CDR1 is MGHRA and CDR2 YSYEKL.

The V call is TRBV19, the J call TRBJ1-1, with 10 bases matching TRBD1. The CDR3 spans 14 residues. In germline, CDR1 is LNHDA, CDR2 SQIVND (reference sequence). With V trimmed by 1 base and J by 6 bases, 2 bases remained unmatched. The CDR3 nucleotides read TGTGCCAGTAGTATAGGACAGGGGGCGTCTGAAGCTTTCTTT. It is translated as CASSIGQGASEAFF.

CDR3 bases: TGTGCCAGCAGTGCACGGGATACCTACAATGAGCAGTTCTTC. Encoded protein: CASSARDTYNEQFF. V and J are TRBV2 and TRBJ2-1, with a tentative D call TRBD2 (5 bases). Deletions cut 4 bases from V and 2 bases from J, with 9 bases between. The CDR3 extends over 14 amino acids. Looked up from germline, CDR1 is SNHLY and CDR2 is FYNNEI. The full variable domain, completed using reference TRBV2 and TRBJ2-1, is EPEVTQTPSHQVTQMGQEVILRCVPISNHLYFYWYRQILGQKVEFLVSFYNNEISEKSEIFDDQFSVERPDGSNFTLKIRSTKLEDSAMYFCASSARDTYNEQFFGPGTRLTVL.

The V call is TRBV19, the J call TRBJ2-3; D gene uncertain. The CDR3 is 15 amino acids. Germline-derived CDR1 and CDR2 are LNHDA and SQIVND (reference sequence). Trimming removed 6 bases at V and 2 bases at J, with 15 bases between. CDR3 DNA sequence: TGTGCCAGTAGGGTAACTCGTGCCCTCACAGATACGCAGTATTTT. Protein sequence: CASRVTRALTDTQYF.

This chain links TRBV6-6 with TRBJ1-1; possibly TRBD1 for D (6 bases). V was trimmed by 11 bases and J by 1 base, leaving 14 bases between them. There are 13 residues in the CDR3. Germline CDR1 reads MNHNY; CDR2 reads SVGAGI (reference sequence). The CDR3 here is CAARPGQNTEAFF. The CDR3 DNA reads TGTGCCGCCCGACCGGGACAGAACACTGAAGCTTTCTTT.

CDR3 in amino acids: CASSLVSGTYNEQFF. The CDR3 DNA is TGCGCCAGCAGCTTGGTTAGCGGAACCTACAATGAGCAGTTCTTC. The rearrangement links TRBV5-1 to TRBJ2-1, with a tentative D call TRBD2 (6 bases). The germline gives CDR1 SGHRS, CDR2 YFSETQ. Between the trimmed V and J ends, which lost 0 bases and 2 bases, there was a span of 9 bases. CDR3 length: 15 amino acids. The variable domain in full, completed from reference TRBV5-1 and TRBJ2-1, reads KAGVTQTPRYLIKTRGQQVTLSCSPISGHRSVSWYQQTPGQGLQFLFEYFSETQRNKGNFPGRFSGRQFSNSRSEMNVSTLELGDSALYLCASSLVSGTYNEQFFGPGTRLTVL.

This chain joins TRBV27 and TRBJ1-2; 12 bases map to TRBD1. The germline V gene encodes CDR1 MNHEY and CDR2 SMNVEV (reference sequence). V gave up 4 bases and J gave up 8 bases; unmatched junction bases: 8. This CDR3 spans 15 amino acids. CDR3 amino acids: CASSSRDRGPGGYTF. In DNA, the CDR3 is TGTGCCAGCAGTTCTCGGGACAGGGGGCCGGGAGGCTACACCTTC.

Note on this clone: In the same sample, other DNA sequences code for this CDR3. The chain has TRBV15 and TRBJ1-2; no clear D. CDR1 and CDR2 from the germline V gene are LNHNV and YYDKDF (reference sequence). Trimming shortened V by 6 bases and J by 0 bases, and 2 bases separated the two germline ends. This CDR3 spans 11 amino acids. The CDR3 DNA reads as TGTGCCACCAGAACTAACTATGGCTACACCTTC. It encodes CATRTNYGYTF.

This chain uses TRBV9 with TRBJ1-4; TRBD1 is a possible D gene (5 bases). The V gene lost 1 base and the J gene lost 6 bases, with 16 bases spanning the gap. The germline gives CDR1 SGDLS, CDR2 YYNGEE. This CDR3 is built from 16 residues. DNA for the CDR3: TGTGCCAGCAGCGTAAATTTAGGGACCGGGGATGAAAAACTGTTTTTT. Translation: CASSVNLGTGDEKLFF.

This clone appeared once. The V call is TRBV18, the J call TRBJ2-3; D call uncertain. Trimming pared 1 base from V and 3 bases from J, leaving 14 bases between. The germline V gene has CDR1 KGHSH and CDR2 LQKENI. The CDR3 length is 16 residues. CDR3 nucleotides: TGTGCCAGCTCACCACGCTCCCTTATGGGGACAGATACGCAGTATTTT. Its protein is CASSPRSLMGTDTQYF.

The CDR3 coding sequence is TGTGCCACCAGCAGAGACTGGGACAGTAATAAGGAGACCCAGTACTTC. The encoded protein is CATSRDWDSNKETQYF. V gene TRBV15 combines with J gene TRBJ2-5, with 7 positions matching TRBD1. The CDR3 length is 16 residues. The J segment lost 5 bases and the V segment lost 0 bases, leaving 9 bases of the junction unmatched. CDR1 LNHNV and CDR2 YYDKDF come from the germline V gene (reference sequence).

The genes are TRBV5-6 and TRBJ2-2; 7 bases match TRBD1. CDR1 and CDR2 from the germline V gene are SGHDT and YYEEEE. With V trimmed by 6 bases and J by 5 bases, 7 bases remained unmatched. CDR3 size: 14 residues. For the CDR3, the DNA is TGTGCCAGCACGCCGGGACAGCGGACCGGGGAGCTGTTTTTT. It specifies CASTPGQRTGELFF.

This clone was seen a few times. The rearrangement links TRBV7-7 to TRBJ1-4; D unresolved. The CDR3 consists of 13 residues. CDR1 SSHAT and CDR2 FNYEAQ come from the germline V gene (reference sequence). V was shortened by 2 bases and J by 8 bases, with 9 bases between the two germline ends. The CDR3 here is CASSLLATEKLFF. DNA for the CDR3: TGTGCCAGCAGCTTACTTGCAACAGAAAAACTGTTTTTT.

This clone came up a few times. The chain combines TRBV11-2 with TRBJ2-7; D is undetermined. The CDR3 is 12 residues long. V gave up 5 bases and J gave up 6 bases, with 11 bases separating them. Germline CDR1 is SGHAT and CDR2 is FQNNGV. CDR3 bases: TGTGCCAGCAGCCTCACCCCGGGCGAGCAGTACTTC. It translates to CASSLTPGEQYF.

The rearrangement uses TRBV5-1 and TRBJ2-7; D uncertain. CDR1 is SGHRS, CDR2 YFSETQ, per germline. V was clipped by 2 bases and J by 2 bases, with 8 bases between them. This CDR3 has 13 amino acids. For the CDR3, the DNA is TGCGCCAGCAGCTTAGCTGGAACCTACGAGCAGTACTTC. The encoded protein is CASSLAGTYEQYF.

The rearrangement uses TRBV7-2 and TRBJ1-1, with D maybe TRBD1 (6 bases). Germline V gives CDR1 SGHTA, CDR2 FQGNSA. The V and J ends lost 1 base and 0 bases respectively, with 12 bases between them. This CDR3 region has 16 residues. CDR3 nucleotides: TGTGCCAGCAGCTTAGTAGGAGGACAGATGAACACTGAAGCTTTCTTT. Protein sequence: CASSLVGGQMNTEAFF.

The chain has TRBV27 and TRBJ2-2, with 7 bases that match TRBD2. V lost 5 bases and J lost 0; bases outside the gene matches: 12. Germline V lookup: CDR1 MNHEY, CDR2 SMNVEV (reference sequence). The CDR3 runs to 18 residues. The CDR3 sequence is CASSPVSPLAANTGELFF. CDR3 DNA sequence: TGTGCCAGCAGTCCCGTAAGCCCTCTAGCGGCGAACACCGGGGAGCTGTTTTTT.

The chain links TRBV7-3 to TRBJ1-1; D gene ambiguous. Germline CDR1 reads SGHTA; CDR2 reads FQGTGA. V was pared by 4 bases and J by 3 bases, with 12 bases between. CDR3 length: 14 amino acids. The CDR3 spells CASSSLHEDTEAFF. In DNA, the CDR3 is TGTGCCAGCAGCTCCCTCCATGAGGACACTGAAGCTTTCTTT.

This sequence joins TRBV4-2 and TRBJ2-1; 10 bases map to TRBD2. The junction had 8 bases not matched to a gene; V was cut back by 0 bases and J by 3 bases. This CDR3 region has 18 residues. Germline values: CDR1 LGHNA, CDR2 YNFKEQ. The chain's CDR3 is CASSQEFARTSGYNEQFF. For the CDR3, the DNA is TGTGCCAGCAGCCAAGAGTTCGCTAGGACTAGCGGCTACAATGAGCAGTTCTTC.

The table lists this clone with a few counts. V is TRBV30 and J is TRBJ1-6; 7 positions agree with TRBD1. The CDR3 has 14 amino acids. V lost 4 bases, J lost 9 bases, and 9 bases stayed unmatched. CDR1 is GTSNPN and CDR2 is SVGIG in the germline V gene (reference sequence). Here the CDR3 reads CAWTRGTLISPLHF. The DNA of the CDR3 is TGTGCCTGGACCAGGGGGACTTTGATTTCACCCCTCCACTTT.

This chain joins TRBV30 and TRBJ2-7; 9 nucleotides agree with TRBD2. Trimming removed 2 bases from V and 7 bases from J; junction bases left unmatched: 9. The length of the CDR3 is 14 residues. Germline loops: CDR1 GTSNPN, CDR2 SVGIG (reference sequence). The CDR3 reads CAWSIGLAGAEQYF. The CDR3 DNA sequence: TGTGCCTGGAGTATCGGATTAGCGGGGGCTGAGCAGTACTTC.

J is TRBJ1-1 and V is TRBV11-2, with D uncertain. Germline assignment: CDR1 SGHAT and CDR2 FQNNGV. Trimming pared 5 bases from V and 4 bases from J, leaving 11 bases between. The CDR3 runs 13 residues. CDR3 nucleotides: TGTGCCAGCAGCGTGGGCAGAGGCACTGAAGCTTTCTTT. This sequence encodes CASSVGRGTEAFF.